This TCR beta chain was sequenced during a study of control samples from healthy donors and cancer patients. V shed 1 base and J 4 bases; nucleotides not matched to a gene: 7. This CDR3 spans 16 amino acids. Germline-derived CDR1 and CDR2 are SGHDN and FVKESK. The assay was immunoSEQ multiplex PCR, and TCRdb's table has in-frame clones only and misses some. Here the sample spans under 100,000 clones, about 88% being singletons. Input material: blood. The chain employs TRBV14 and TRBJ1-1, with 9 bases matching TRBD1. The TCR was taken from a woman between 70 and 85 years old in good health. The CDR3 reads CASSQGRDRVFTEAFF. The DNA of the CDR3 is TGTGCCAGCAGCCAAGGAAGGGACAGGGTGTTCACTGAAGCTTTCTTT.